A single sample is the source of the 21 T cell receptor beta chains below, sequenced in a study of chemoradiotherapy in HPV16-positive cancers. The repertoire was sequenced with immunoSEQ multiplex PCR; TCRdb's copy has only in-frame clones and lacks some. The repertoire has about 1,000 clones, about 84% of them found once; the top ten carry roughly 10%. Source: tumor tissue, taken from a patient who underwent chemoradiotherapy. Receptors originate from a human donor with HPV-associated anogenital cancer.

This chain connects TRBV25-1 to TRBJ1-6; possible D gene TRBD1, 5 bases. The CDR3 sequence is 13 residues long. Germline-derived CDR1 and CDR2 are MGHDK and SYGVNS. V lost 6 bases and J 8 bases, leaving 11 bases between the germline ends. The CDR3: CASRRGTDSPLHF. The CDR3 DNA reads TGTGCCAGCAGACGGGGGACCGATTCACCCCTCCACTTT.

CDR3 sequence (DNA): TGTGCCAGCAGCTTAGGCCGGGCGCAAGAGACCCAGTACTTC. Its protein product is CASSLGRAQETQYF. The gene calls are TRBV7-2 and TRBJ2-5; D remains ambiguous. V was trimmed by 1 base and J by 2 bases, leaving 8 bases between them. The CDR3 loop spans 14 amino acids. Germline CDR1 is SGHTA and CDR2 is FQGNSA. The entire variable domain, with the rest obtained from reference TRBV7-2 and TRBJ2-5, is as follows: GAGVSQSPSNKVTEKGKDVELRCDPISGHTALYWYRQSLGQGLEFLIYFQGNSAPDKSGLPSDRFSAERTGGSVSTLTIQRTQQEDSAVYLCASSLGRAQETQYFGPGTRLLVL.

J is TRBJ1-5 and V is TRBV7-9; the D is unclear. V was trimmed by 3 bases and J by 0 bases, leaving 9 bases between them. The CDR3 consists of 15 residues. CDR1 is SEHNR and CDR2 is FQNEAQ in the germline V gene (reference sequence). CDR3 in DNA: TGTGCCAGCAGCTTGGGAGGGAATAGCAATCAGCCCCAGCATTTT. The encoded protein is CASSLGGNSNQPQHF.

The CDR3: CASSLQTSGTGELFF. The CDR3 bases are TGTGCCAGCAGCTTACAAACTAGCGGGACCGGGGAGCTGTTTTTT. This sequence joins TRBV7-9 and TRBJ2-2, with TRBD2 matching 9 bases. This CDR3 spans 15 amino acids. Germline CDR1 is SEHNR and CDR2 is FQNEAQ (reference sequence). V lost 2 bases to trimming and J lost 5 bases; unmatched junction nucleotides: 3.

In its sample, this clone was seen once. The V gene is TRBV7-8, the J gene TRBJ1-2; TRBD1 might be the D (5 bases). The CDR3 sequence is 16 residues long. Trimming removed 5 bases at V and 7 bases at J, with 23 bases between. Germline V gene lookup returns CDR1 SGHVS and CDR2 FQNEAQ. Here the CDR3 DNA reads TGTGCCAGCAGCAACCCAGTGCGGGGCCCTCCAGGTGGCTACACCTTC. Translating it yields CASSNPVRGPPGGYTF. Full variable domain (missing parts from reference TRBV7-8 and TRBJ1-2): GAGVSQSPRYKVAKRGQDVALRCDPISGHVSLFWYQQALGQGPEFLTYFQNEAQLDKSGLPSDRFFAERPEGSVSTLKIQRTQQEDSAVYLCASSNPVRGPPGGYTFGSGTRLTVV.

This clone was observed a single time. The chain links TRBV21-1 to TRBJ1-1. TRBV21-1 is listed as a pseudogene. The length of the CDR3 is 16 residues. The CDR3 spells CASSNGSSSTGAEAFF. CDR3 nucleotides: TGTGCCAGCAGCAATGGGTCGAGCTCTACGGGGGCTGAAGCTTTCTTT.

V gene TRBV29-1 combines with J gene TRBJ2-5; D gene ambiguous. Germline CDR1 SQVTM, CDR2 ANQGSEA. There are 10 residues in the CDR3. With 5 bases removed from V and 1 base from J, the gap between germline ends came to 2 bases. This CDR3 is CSVSQETQYF. CDR3 DNA: TGCAGCGTTTCCCAAGAGACCCAGTACTTC.

The chain links TRBV15 to TRBJ1-6; 11 nucleotides line up with TRBD1. Germline V gene data show CDR1 as LNHNV and CDR2 as YYDKDF (reference sequence). This CDR3 comprises 18 residues. Unmatched junction bases numbered 2, after V lost 1 base and J lost 0 bases. Written as DNA, the CDR3 is TGTGCCACCAGCAGAGGGACAGGGGGCAGCTCCTATAATTCACCCCTCCACTTT. Its translation is CATSRGTGGSSYNSPLHF.

The count of this clone is one. CDR3 protein: CASSLGRLGYGYTF. CDR3 DNA: TGTGCCAGCAGCTTGGGCAGACTGGGGTATGGCTACACCTTC. V gene TRBV7-8 combines with J gene TRBJ1-2; unclear D gene. CDR1 is SGHVS and CDR2 is FQNEAQ in the germline V gene. The CDR3 has 14 amino acids. V was shortened by 3 bases and J by 5 bases, with 13 bases between the two germline ends.

This clone was seen a few times. The V and J genes are TRBV6-5 and TRBJ1-5, with D unclear. In germline, CDR1 is MNHEY, CDR2 SVGAGI. Trimming shortened V by 5 bases and J by 5 bases, and 10 bases separated the two germline ends. The CDR3 consists of 13 residues. The DNA of the CDR3 is TGTGCCAGCAGTGACCTACGGGATCAGCCCCAGCATTTT. Protein: CASSDLRDQPQHF.

The V and J genes are TRBV30 and TRBJ2-1, with 9 bases fitting TRBD2. J was trimmed by 12 bases and V by 2 bases; bases with no gene match: 11. Germline-derived CDR1 and CDR2 are GTSNPN and SVGIG (reference sequence). The CDR3 contains 14 residues. CDR3 coding DNA: TGTGCCTGGAGTCTAGTTGGCGGGGGGGCTGGGCAGTTCTTC. Translated, it gives CAWSLVGGGAGQFF.

J is TRBJ2-5 and V is TRBV27; 14 bases map to TRBD2. CDR3 length: 16 amino acids. V dropped 3 bases and J dropped 5; count of bases not matched to a gene: 5. Germline V gene lookup returns CDR1 MNHEY and CDR2 SMNVEV (reference sequence). CDR3 DNA sequence: TGTGCCAGCAGTTTCGGGACTAGCGGGGGTCGGGAGACCCAGTACTTC. It specifies CASSFGTSGGRETQYF.

The chain links TRBV7-6 to TRBJ1-6, with unresolved D. The CDR3 sequence is 18 residues long. In germline, CDR1 is SGHVS, CDR2 FNYEAQ. Trimming took off 4 bases at V and 0 bases at J, with 16 bases between the two ends. In DNA, the CDR3 is TGTGCCAGCAGCTCCGAGCTGCTGGGAAGCTCCTATAATTCACCCCTCCACTTT. It translates to CASSSELLGSSYNSPLHF.

V and J are TRBV9 and TRBJ2-1; perhaps TRBD1 as D (5 bases). Trimming cost V 3 bases and J 5 bases, with 12 bases left between them. CDR1 and CDR2 from the germline V gene are SGDLS and YYNGEE. The CDR3 sequence is 14 residues long. CDR3 bases: TGTGCCAGCAGCGAGCTGCAGGGAAACAATGAGCAGTTCTTC. Its translation is CASSELQGNNEQFF.

V gene TRBV7-9 combines with J gene TRBJ2-3; D unclear. The CDR3 has 11 amino acids. Germline lookup yields CDR1 SEHNR and CDR2 FQNEAQ (reference sequence). Trimming left V 8 bases short and J 4 bases short, with 7 bases between. CDR3 residues: CASGSADTQYF. The DNA of the CDR3 is TGTGCCAGCGGGTCCGCAGATACGCAGTATTTT.

The chain links TRBV5-3 to TRBJ2-6; 15 bases match TRBD2. TRBV5-3 is an open reading frame, and its role is uncertain. The CDR3 totals 22 residues. V trimming: 4 bases; J trimming: 0 bases; junction bases outside the gene matches: 14. CDR3 sequence (DNA): TGTGCCAGAAGCGGACCCGGGACTAGCGGGGGGACACCCAGCTCTGGGGCCAACGTCCTGACTTTC. It translates to CARSGPGTSGGTPSSGANVLTF.

The J gene is TRBJ1-2, the V gene TRBV29-1; 9 bases are a match to TRBD1. Germline loops: CDR1 SQVTM, CDR2 ANQGSEA. This CDR3 is 15 amino acids long. The V and J ends lost 3 bases and 4 bases, in that order; junction bases with no gene match: 9. The CDR3 bases are TGCAGCGTTGACCCCCAGGGACAGGGAATCTATGGCTACACCTTC. Translating it yields CSVDPQGQGIYGYTF.

This clone was observed a handful of times. V gene TRBV9 combines with J gene TRBJ1-2; D not resolved. V shed 0 bases and J shed 6 bases, with 18 bases lying between them. The germline V gene encodes CDR1 SGDLS and CDR2 YYNGEE. The CDR3 loop spans 16 amino acids. This CDR3 reads CASSVGNVGSGDGYTF. Written as DNA, the CDR3 is TGTGCCAGCAGCGTAGGAAATGTAGGGAGTGGTGATGGCTACACCTTC.

This clone was seen a handful of times. The rearrangement links TRBV5-1 to TRBJ1-1; TRBD1 matches 7 bases. J gave up 4 bases and V 3 bases, and 6 bases lay outside the gene matches. CDR1 is SGHRS, CDR2 YFSETQ, per germline. CDR3 length: 14 amino acids. CDR3 in amino acids: CASSWAGDSTEAFF. The DNA for the CDR3 is TGCGCCAGCAGCTGGGCTGGGGACAGCACTGAAGCTTTCTTT.

CDR3 residues: CASSFRGGSRTGELFF. CDR3 coding DNA: TGTGCCAGCAGCTTTCGGGGTGGGTCGAGGACCGGGGAGCTGTTTTTT. The rearrangement uses TRBV5-4 and TRBJ2-2; D possibly corresponds to TRBD2 (5 bases). Germline V gene data show CDR1 as SGHNT and CDR2 as YYREEE (reference sequence). There are 16 residues in the CDR3. Trimming took off 2 bases at V and 5 bases at J, with 16 bases between the two ends.

The chain couples TRBV12-5 to TRBJ2-7, with a tentative D call TRBD1 (6 bases). The CDR3 spans 14 residues. Germline V gives CDR1 LGHNT, CDR2 FRNRAP. V shed 1 base and J shed 6 bases, with 13 bases lying between them. CDR3 coding DNA: TGTGCTAGTGGTTTGGGGATTGGGGGCGGCGAGCAGTACTTC. As protein: CASGLGIGGGEQYF.